The TCR beta chain under discussion was sequenced for a study of T cells in Graves' hyperthyroidism and ophthalmopathy. The sample holds many counts of this clonotype. Amplification of TCR beta CDR3 regions was performed using RNA transcripts as template. The TCR CDR3 was amplified in a first-round RT-PCR using the HTBI primer set. TCRdb re-called the multiplex PCR reads with MiXCR, one entry per CDR3 protein. Of fewer than 500,000 distinct CDR3 sequences in the sample, roughly 12% were seen once. The CDR3 length is 12 residues. The germline gives CDR1 SNHLY, CDR2 FYNNEI. V was cut by 8 bases and J by 4 bases, with 9 bases left in between. Lactation, pregnancy, other autoimmune disease or uncontrolled infection led to exclusion of patients.

The source of this sequence is a man between 25 and 39 years old with Graves' hyperthyroidism that later progressed to Graves' ophthalmopathy. V is TRBV2 and J is TRBJ1-5; D is perhaps TRBD1 (6 bases). The sequencing input was blood. CDR3: CASRTVNQPQHF. Here the CDR3 DNA reads TGTGCCAGCCGGACAGTTAATCAGCCCCAGCATTTT.